The 3 T cell receptor beta chains listed next were all sequenced from one sample in a study of blood T cells in healthy people across ages. It was with a sample-barcoded 5' primer and a J-beta primer mix that a second PCR of about 6 to 11 cycles was run. TCRdb fed the 5' RACE reads into MiXCR, producing one record per CDR3 protein. The sample carries around 1,800,000 distinct CDR3 sequences, roughly two fifths recorded once. The material sequenced was blood. The source of these receptors is a human donor in good health.

This clonotype was seen only a few times. The chain links TRBV7-2 to TRBJ1-2, with D perhaps matching TRBD1 (5 bases). The CDR3 spans 13 residues. Per germline, CDR1 SGHTA and CDR2 FQGNSA. The V and J ends lost 4 bases and 8 bases respectively, with 14 bases between them. The CDR3 region has the DNA TGTGCCAGCAGCTCCCGGGGGAGGCTGGGCTACACCTTC. It encodes CASSSRGRLGYTF.

The chain joins TRBV12-5 to TRBJ2-1; a possible D gene is TRBD1 (8 bases). Germline lookup yields CDR1 LGHNT and CDR2 FRNRAP. The CDR3 spans 17 residues. The V end was cut by 6 bases, the J end by 0 bases, with 18 bases between. The CDR3 reads CASGLTGGGTSYNEQFF. The DNA of the CDR3 is TGTGCTAGTGGCCTCACAGGGGGGGGCACCTCCTACAATGAGCAGTTCTTC.

The chain uses TRBV9 and TRBJ2-3, with TRBD2 as a possible D gene (7 bases). Trimming removed 1 base from V and 3 bases from J, with 15 bases in between. CDR1 and CDR2 from the germline V gene are SGDLS and YYNGEE. CDR3 size: 16 residues. This CDR3 is CASSVQGGGVTDTQYF. The DNA of the CDR3 is TGTGCCAGCAGCGTACAAGGGGGGGGAGTGACAGATACGCAGTATTTT.